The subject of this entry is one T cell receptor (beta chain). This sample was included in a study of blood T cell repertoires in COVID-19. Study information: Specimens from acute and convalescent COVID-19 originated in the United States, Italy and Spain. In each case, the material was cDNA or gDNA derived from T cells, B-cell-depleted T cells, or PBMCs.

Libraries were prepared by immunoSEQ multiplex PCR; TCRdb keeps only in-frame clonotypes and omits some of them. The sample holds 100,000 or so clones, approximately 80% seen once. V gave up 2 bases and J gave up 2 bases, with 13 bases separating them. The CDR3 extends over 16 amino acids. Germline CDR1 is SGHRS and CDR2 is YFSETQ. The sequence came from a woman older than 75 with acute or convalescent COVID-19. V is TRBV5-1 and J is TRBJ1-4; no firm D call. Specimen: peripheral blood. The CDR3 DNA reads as TGCGCCAGCAGCTTCGGTTTCGAGCGGACTAATGAAAAACTGTTTTTT. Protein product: CASSFGFERTNEKLFF.